This TCR beta chain derives from a study of blood T cell repertoires in COVID-19. The overall study: Specimens from acute and convalescent COVID-19 originated in the United States, Italy and Spain.

Assay used: immunoSEQ multiplex PCR; TCRdb lists only in-frame clones, some missing. The profile shows some 340,000 clones, over 80% of them singletons. The sequenced sample was PBMCs or T cells enriched from blood (not recorded which). The TCR sequence derives from a woman aged 45-59 years who had recovered from COVID-19.

The CDR3: CASSSTTGADTQYF. CDR3 bases: TGTGCCAGCAGCTCGACAACCGGGGCAGATACGCAGTATTTT. The rearrangement joins TRBV11-3 to TRBJ2-3; a possible D gene is TRBD2 (5 bases). The CDR3 runs to 14 residues. Germline CDR1 reads SGHNT; CDR2 reads YENEEA. V lost 4 bases to trimming and J lost 4 bases, with 12 bases between them.